This T cell receptor beta chain was identified during a study of blood T cell repertoires in COVID-19. The germline V gene has CDR1 MDHEN and CDR2 SYDVKM. The V end lost 3 bases, the J end lost 1 base, and 10 bases lay between the germline ends. CDR3 length: 14 amino acids. TCRdb's copy holds only in-frame clones and misses some; the assay was immunoSEQ multiplex PCR. The repertoire holds around 280,000 clones, with roughly 89% as singletons. The chain couples TRBV28 to TRBJ2-7, with D perhaps matching TRBD1 (6 bases). The receptor's source is a woman aged 18-30 years with acute COVID-19. Specimen: PBMCs or T cells enriched from blood (not recorded which). CDR3 nucleotide sequence: TGTGCCAGCAGTTTTTGGGACATATCCTACGAGCAGTACTTC. Its protein is CASSFWDISYEQYF.